This T cell receptor (beta chain) stems from a study of post-analysis software for immune sequencing data. Turning to the study itself: There were relapsing-remitting, secondary progressive and progressive-relapsing multiple sclerosis among the disease courses included.

Study results and limitations: Compared with controls, patients showed significantly lower normalized Chao1 diversity. Patients carried several TRBV segments more frequently than controls did, and TRBV5-6, TRBV5-1 and TRBV20-1 were among them.

A note on this clonotype: Its target is not known.

Germline V gene lookup returns CDR1 DFQATT and CDR2 SNEGSKA (reference sequence). The CDR3 runs to 12 residues. With 5 bases clipped from V and 4 bases from J, the junction kept 4 bases outside the gene matches. The TCR beta cDNA libraries carried unique molecular identifiers. Via MiXCR, TCRdb re-called the PCR reads, giving one row per CDR3 protein. This sample yields approximately 660,000 distinct CDR3 sequences, of which 55% to 60% are seen a single time; about 11% belongs to the top ten. Specimen: blood. The chain employs TRBV20-1 and TRBJ1-2, with 7 bases lining up with TRBD1. The TCR was taken from a girl aged 2 to 10 with multiple sclerosis. CDR3 sequence (DNA): TGCAGTGCTTCCGACAGGGCCTATGGCTACACCTTC. Translating gives CSASDRAYGYTF.